The present TCR beta chain was sequenced within a study of persistence of HIV-infected CD4 T cells. About the study: Donors had been on suppressive ART for a median of around eight years. Two participants gave one leukapheresis sample; others gave up to about 200 mL blood repeatedly.

About this clone: Its antigen is still unknown.

The libraries were made with immunoSEQ version 4 in survey mode. The assay was immunoSEQ multiplex PCR, and TCRdb's table has in-frame clones only and misses some. Of around 13,000 clones listed, 60% to 80% are singletons. The V end lost 2 bases, the J end lost 4 bases, and 11 bases lay between the germline ends. CDR1 and CDR2 from the germline V gene are MNHNY and SVGAGI (reference sequence). The CDR3 sequence is 14 residues long. An overlapping HIV-1 Gag peptide pool stimulated these cells at roughly 1 ug/peptide/mL. Sorting of responding CD4+ T cells relied on upregulated CD40 ligand together with CD69. Inclusion required CMV-positive serology and CD4+ counts above 400 cells/uL. Stimulated PBMCs had first been depleted of CD8+ T cells.

The sequence came from an adult man with HIV who was CMV-seropositive. The chain combines TRBV6-6 with TRBJ1-2, with a weak D call TRBD1 (6 bases). This sample comprised CD4+ T cells sorted from PBMCs after approximately 20-hour stimulation, obtained from a patient who received antiretroviral therapy. In DNA form, the CDR3 reads TGTGCCAGCAGTTACAGGACAGTCCGCTATGGCTACACCTTC. Translating it yields CASSYRTVRYGYTF.